This T cell receptor beta chain originates from a study of post-analysis software for immune sequencing data. TCR beta cDNA libraries included unique molecular identifiers. From the PCR reads, TCRdb called clonotypes with MiXCR, one entry per CDR3 protein. The sample shows approximately 690,000 distinct CDR3 sequences, approximately 60% of them seen only once. Material for sequencing was blood. This TCR came from a girl aged 2 to 9 with multiple sclerosis.

CDR3 nucleotides: TGTGCCAGCAGTTTATCTTCCAGCGGGTCGAATGAGCAGTTCTTC. Its translation: CASSLSSSGSNEQFF. The chain has TRBV27 and TRBJ2-1, with a possible D match to TRBD2 (6 bases). The CDR3 has 15 amino acids. CDR1 is MNHEY and CDR2 is SMNVEV in the germline V gene (reference sequence). V was shortened by 0 bases and J by 7 bases, with 13 bases between the two germline ends.